This T cell receptor beta chain derives from a study of CD8 T cells in ankylosing spondylitis. The study, taken as a whole, reports: Clones linked to disease were reported to show significant enrichment in matched ankylosing spondylitis synovial fluid. Seemingly characteristic of ankylosing spondylitis blood was a TCR beta motif consisting of about 8 highly homologous variants. Prior literature has documented some motif variants in synovial fluid and blood from reactive arthritis. As for the disease-linked clones, they showed a CD8+ phenotype and occurred at relatively low frequencies in peripheral blood.

Scientists made TCR beta libraries using quantitative 5'-RACE with molecular barcodes. In TCRdb, the 5' RACE reads were re-called with MiXCR into one record per CDR3 protein. The table includes about 500,000 distinct CDR3 sequences, 5.3% detected once. At least ten counts were recorded for this clonotype. Its antigen remains unidentified. The CDR3 is 14 amino acids. Trimming cost V 4 bases and J 3 bases, with 12 bases left between them. Source material: blood, either unsorted or a sorted T cell fraction (not recorded which). This receptor was identified in a male donor with ankylosing spondylitis. The V call is TRBV12-3 or TRBV12-4, the J call TRBJ2-5; tentatively, D is TRBD1 (6 bases). The CDR3 loop reads CASSYTGFEETQYF. DNA for the CDR3: TGTGCCAGCAGTTATACAGGGTTTGAAGAGACCCAGTACTTC.